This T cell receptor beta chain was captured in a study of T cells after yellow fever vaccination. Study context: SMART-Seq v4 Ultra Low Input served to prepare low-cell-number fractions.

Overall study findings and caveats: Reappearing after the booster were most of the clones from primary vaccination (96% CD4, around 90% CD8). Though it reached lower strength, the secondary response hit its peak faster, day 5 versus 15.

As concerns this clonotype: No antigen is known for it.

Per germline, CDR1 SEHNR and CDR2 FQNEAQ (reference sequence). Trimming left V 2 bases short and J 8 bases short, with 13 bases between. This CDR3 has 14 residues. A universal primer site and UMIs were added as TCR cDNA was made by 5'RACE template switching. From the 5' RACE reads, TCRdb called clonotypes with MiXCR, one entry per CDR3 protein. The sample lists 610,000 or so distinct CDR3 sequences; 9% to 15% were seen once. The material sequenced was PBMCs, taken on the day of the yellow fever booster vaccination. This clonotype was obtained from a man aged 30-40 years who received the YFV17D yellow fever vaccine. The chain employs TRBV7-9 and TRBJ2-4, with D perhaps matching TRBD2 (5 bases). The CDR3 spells CASSLWSSEDIQYF. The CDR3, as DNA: TGTGCCAGCAGCTTATGGAGTAGCGAGGACATTCAGTACTTC.